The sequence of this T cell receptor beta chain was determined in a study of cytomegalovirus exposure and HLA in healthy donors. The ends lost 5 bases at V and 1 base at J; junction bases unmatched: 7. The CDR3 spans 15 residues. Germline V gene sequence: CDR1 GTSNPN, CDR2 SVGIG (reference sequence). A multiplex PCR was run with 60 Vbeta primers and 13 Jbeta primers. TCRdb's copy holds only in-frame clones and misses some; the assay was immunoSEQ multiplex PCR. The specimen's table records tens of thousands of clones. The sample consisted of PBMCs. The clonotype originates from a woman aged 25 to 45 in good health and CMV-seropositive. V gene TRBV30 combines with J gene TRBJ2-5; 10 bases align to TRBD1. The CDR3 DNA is TGTGCCTGGGCTCGGGACAGGGGATCCCAAGAGACCCAGTACTTC. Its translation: CAWARDRGSQETQYF.